The 31 T cell receptor beta chains given below trace back to one sample, sequenced in a study of beta chain features in type 1 diabetes. cDNA synthesis used the whole RNA isolate, giving expressed TCRB sequences. Method: immunoSEQ multiplex PCR; TCRdb's copy keeps in-frame clones and lacks some. This table has roughly 120,000 clones, almost 40% appearing once. Sequenced: stem cell memory CD4+ T cells from blood. The source is a young woman in good health.

This clone showed up just a few times. The chain joins TRBV28 to TRBJ2-5; weak D call: TRBD2 (6 bases). Germline V CDR1 and CDR2: MDHEN, SYDVKM. CDR3 length equals 14 residues. Deletions cut 7 bases from V and 1 base from J, with 13 bases between. The CDR3: CASNGGAVQETQYF. CDR3 DNA sequence: TGTGCCAGCAATGGCGGGGCAGTCCAAGAGACCCAGTACTTC.

V and J are TRBV6-6 and TRBJ2-1; no definite D call. CDR1 and CDR2 from the germline V gene are MNHNY and SVGAGI (reference sequence). The V gene lost 0 bases and the J gene lost 0 bases, with 9 bases spanning the gap. The CDR3 is 16 amino acids. CDR3 DNA sequence: TGTGCCAGCAGTTACTCCAGGCTGGACTCCTACAATGAGCAGTTCTTC. Amino acid sequence: CASSYSRLDSYNEQFF.

This clone was counted only a few times. The chain employs TRBV27 and TRBJ2-7, with 10 bases matching TRBD2. Germline CDR1 and CDR2: MNHEY and SMNVEV (reference sequence). V trimming: 2 bases; J trimming: 6 bases; junction bases outside the gene matches: 4. The CDR3 totals 14 residues. The CDR3 reads CASSLSGRGSEQYF. The DNA of the CDR3 is TGTGCCAGCAGTTTAAGCGGGAGGGGATCCGAGCAGTACTTC.

This clone was counted between two and nine times. The J gene is TRBJ2-1, the V gene TRBV28, with 12 bases lining up with TRBD2. CDR1 MDHEN and CDR2 SYDVKM come from the germline V gene. The V gene end was trimmed by 3 bases and the J gene end by 10 bases; junction bases not matched to a gene: 10. This CDR3 region has 16 residues. CDR3 sequence: CASSLDFGLAGNEQFF. The DNA of the CDR3 is TGTGCCAGCAGTTTGGATTTTGGACTAGCGGGAAACGAGCAGTTCTTC.

The sample holds a few counts of this clone. The chain carries TRBV18 and TRBJ2-7; 13 nucleotides line up with TRBD2. Looked up from germline, CDR1 is KGHSH and CDR2 is LQKENI. The CDR3 totals 17 residues. After removal of 0 bases from V and 6 bases from J, the junction contained 8 bases not matched to a gene. Here the CDR3 reads CASSPPKLAGGPSEQYF. The DNA of the CDR3 is TGTGCCAGCTCACCACCGAAACTAGCGGGAGGGCCGAGCGAGCAGTACTTC.

This chain connects TRBV27 to TRBJ2-1, with D possibly matching TRBD1 (7 bases). Germline V gives CDR1 MNHEY, CDR2 SMNVEV (reference sequence). Between the trimmed V and J ends, which lost 3 bases and 8 bases, there was a span of 17 bases. The CDR3 has 15 amino acids. The CDR3 reads CASSFRGTEFDEQFF. The CDR3 region has the DNA TGTGCCAGCAGTTTTCGCGGGACAGAGTTCGATGAGCAGTTCTTC.

This clone has only a few counts. V and J are TRBV28 and TRBJ1-5, with TRBD1 matching 8 bases. The CDR3 length is 13 residues. Germline lookup yields CDR1 MDHEN and CDR2 SYDVKM. V lost 9 bases to trimming and J lost 5 bases; unmatched junction nucleotides: 6. The CDR3 reads CASTRDRHQPQHF. Written as DNA, the CDR3 is TGTGCCAGTACTCGGGACAGGCATCAGCCCCAGCATTTT.

The table lists this clone with a few counts. V gene TRBV2 combines with J gene TRBJ2-7, with TRBD2 matching over 9 bases. V was clipped by 6 bases and J by 2 bases; unmatched bases: 14. Germline-derived CDR1 and CDR2 are SNHLY and FYNNEI. This CDR3 contains 17 residues. The CDR3 protein is CASRGVRTSEIPYEQYF. The CDR3 DNA reads TGTGCCAGCAGGGGGGTACGGACTAGCGAGATCCCCTACGAGCAGTACTTC.

The rearrangement uses TRBV2 and TRBJ2-7; TRBD1 matches 9 bases. J was trimmed by 5 bases and V by 0 bases; bases with no gene match: 5. CDR1 and CDR2 (germline): SNHLY, FYNNEI. The CDR3 extends over 15 amino acids. Here the CDR3 reads CASSEAGQGSHEQYF. The DNA for the CDR3 is TGTGCCAGCAGTGAAGCGGGACAGGGTAGCCACGAGCAGTACTTC.

This chain uses TRBV5-1 with TRBJ2-7; D unresolved. Between the trimmed V and J ends, which lost 0 bases and 2 bases, there was a span of 9 bases. Germline V lookup: CDR1 SGHRS, CDR2 YFSETQ. CDR3 length equals 14 residues. The CDR3 reads CASSLVADPYEQYF. CDR3 in DNA: TGCGCCAGCAGCTTGGTGGCAGATCCCTACGAGCAGTACTTC.

The rearrangement joins TRBV28 to TRBJ2-3, with 9 bases lining up with TRBD1. This CDR3 has 16 residues. With 7 bases clipped from V and 5 bases from J, the junction kept 13 bases outside the gene matches. Per germline, CDR1 MDHEN and CDR2 SYDVKM. In DNA form, the CDR3 reads TGTGCCAGCACACCAGGGACAGGGCACACCAAAGATACGCAGTATTTT. It translates to CASTPGTGHTKDTQYF.

This chain uses TRBV6-6 with TRBJ2-7; D may be TRBD2 (5 bases). The CDR3 contains 11 residues. The V end was cut by 6 bases, the J end by 5 bases, with 8 bases between. Germline V lookup: CDR1 MNHNY, CDR2 SVGAGI (reference sequence). The DNA of the CDR3 is TGTGCCAGCAGGGGAGTCAACGAGCAGTACTTC. Translation gives CASRGVNEQYF.

This chain joins TRBV12-5 and TRBJ2-5; possibly TRBD2 for D (5 bases). The CDR3 totals 14 residues. Trimming took off 2 bases at V and 3 bases at J, with 10 bases between the two ends. Germline CDR1 is LGHNT and CDR2 is FRNRAP. CDR3 in DNA: TGTGCTAGTGGTTTGACCGACGGGAAAGAGACCCAGTACTTC. Its translation is CASGLTDGKETQYF.

The rearrangement links TRBV2 to TRBJ2-3; D might be TRBD2 (5 bases). The V end was cut by 6 bases, the J end by 0 bases, with 13 bases between. This CDR3 is 15 amino acids long. Germline V gene sequence: CDR1 SNHLY, CDR2 FYNNEI. CDR3 coding DNA: TGTGCCAGCAGGGTCAGATCGGGGAGCACAGATACGCAGTATTTT. Protein product: CASRVRSGSTDTQYF.

The rearrangement joins TRBV5-6 to TRBJ2-3; tentatively, D is TRBD2 (6 bases). The CDR3 runs 14 residues. V was shortened by 3 bases and J by 10 bases, with 18 bases between the two germline ends. Looked up from germline, CDR1 is SGHDT and CDR2 is YYEEEE. The CDR3: CASSSGGLSKAQYF. The CDR3 DNA is TGTGCCAGCAGCTCCGGGGGACTGTCTAAGGCGCAGTATTTT.

The chain is built from TRBV29-1 and TRBJ2-1; tentative D call: TRBD1 (5 bases). V gave up 2 bases and J gave up 0 bases, with 14 bases separating them. This CDR3 region has 16 residues. The germline V gene encodes CDR1 SQVTM and CDR2 ANQGSEA. Here the CDR3 DNA reads TGCAGCGTTGAAAGGGGTAGGGGCTTCTCCTACAATGAGCAGTTCTTC. Encoded protein: CSVERGRGFSYNEQFF.

Only a few counts were recorded for this clone. The chain has TRBV11-2 and TRBJ2-3; possible D gene TRBD1, 6 bases. Germline V gene sequence: CDR1 SGHAT, CDR2 FQNNGV. There are 15 residues in the CDR3. With 2 bases removed from V and 4 bases from J, the gap between germline ends came to 13 bases. Written as DNA, the CDR3 is TGTGCCAGCAGCTTAAGGGGGTTTGATTCAGATACGCAGTATTTT. Protein sequence: CASSLRGFDSDTQYF. The variable domain in full, completed from reference TRBV11-2 and TRBJ2-3, reads EAGVAQSPRYKIIEKRQSVAFWCNPISGHATLYWYQQILGQGPKLLIQFQNNGVVDDSQLPKDRFSAERLKGVDSTLKIQPAKLEDSAVYLCASSLRGFDSDTQYFGPGTRLTVL.

This chain connects TRBV5-1 to TRBJ2-1; 7 nucleotides agree with TRBD1. CDR1 SGHRS and CDR2 YFSETQ come from the germline V gene. There are 12 residues in the CDR3. After removal of 3 bases from V and 14 bases from J, the junction contained 8 bases not matched to a gene. CDR3 DNA: TGCGCCAGCAGCTCTGACGGGACAGATAAGTTCTTC. Protein sequence: CASSSDGTDKFF.

The chain uses TRBV6-5 and TRBJ2-1, with TRBD2 as a possible D gene (7 bases). The ends were cut back, 1 base at V and 4 bases at J, with 11 bases in the middle. Germline V gene sequence: CDR1 MNHEY, CDR2 SVGAGI. This CDR3 has 15 residues. CDR3 sequence: CASSYWGRGYNEQFF. The CDR3 nucleotides are TGTGCCAGCAGTTACTGGGGGAGGGGGTACAATGAGCAGTTCTTC.

This clone has only a few counts. The rearrangement links TRBV5-1 to TRBJ2-7, with 8 nucleotides matching TRBD1. CDR3 length equals 15 residues. The germline CDR1 and CDR2 sequences are SGHRS and YFSETQ. Unmatched junction bases numbered 6, after V lost 4 bases and J lost 0 bases. The CDR3 coding sequence is TGCGCCAGCAGCCCCCGGGACAGGCGCTCCTACGAGCAGTACTTC. It yields the protein CASSPRDRRSYEQYF.

The V and J genes are TRBV28 and TRBJ2-1, with 13 bases that match TRBD2. The CDR3 sequence is 15 residues long. The trim removed 5 bases at V and 9 bases at J, leaving 7 bases unmatched. From germline, CDR1 is MDHEN and CDR2 SYDVKM. In DNA, the CDR3 is TGTGCCAGCAGTATACTAGCGGGAGGGCAGGGTGAGCAGTTCTTC. It is translated as CASSILAGGQGEQFF.

This clone appeared a few times. This sequence joins TRBV2 and TRBJ1-5, with 8 nucleotides matching TRBD1. There are 15 residues in the CDR3. CDR1 and CDR2 from the germline V gene are SNHLY and FYNNEI. V lost 6 bases, J lost 6 bases, and 10 bases stayed unmatched. The CDR3 DNA sequence: TGTGCCAGCAGACCCACAGGGGGGGCAGGTCAGCCCCAGCATTTT. Translation: CASRPTGGAGQPQHF.

This chain joins TRBV28 and TRBJ1-1; D is perhaps TRBD1 (6 bases). V was clipped by 6 bases and J by 1 base, with 15 bases between them. Looked up from germline, CDR1 is MDHEN and CDR2 is SYDVKM. This CDR3 spans 15 amino acids. CDR3: CASSPGGATNTEAFF. CDR3 nucleotides: TGTGCCAGCAGCCCCGGGGGGGCCACGAACACTGAAGCTTTCTTT.

This clone is a singleton in its sample. V usage is TRBV10-2 and J usage is TRBJ2-7; 11 bases line up with TRBD1. V was pared by 6 bases and J by 1 base, with 5 bases of the junction left unmatched. The CDR3 runs to 15 residues. Looked up from germline, CDR1 is WSHSY and CDR2 is SAAADI. As DNA, the CDR3 is TGCGCCAGCAGGCCAGGACAGGGGGCGTCCTACGAGCAGTACTTC. This gives the protein CASRPGQGASYEQYF.

This clone was detected only a few times. The chain combines TRBV5-1 with TRBJ2-1; the D gene is possibly TRBD1 (5 bases). The length of the CDR3 is 13 residues. Germline V lookup: CDR1 SGHRS, CDR2 YFSETQ. Trimming shortened V by 0 bases and J by 8 bases, and 9 bases separated the two germline ends. The DNA of the CDR3 is TGCGCCAGCAGCTTGGTGACAGCCTATGAGCAGTTCTTC. Protein sequence: CASSLVTAYEQFF.

This chain joins TRBV5-1 and TRBJ2-7; D remains ambiguous. Trimming cost V 2 bases and J 2 bases, with 5 bases left between them. CDR1 SGHRS and CDR2 YFSETQ come from the germline V gene. This CDR3 is built from 12 residues. This CDR3 is CASSFSPYEQYF. CDR3 coding DNA: TGCGCCAGCAGCTTTAGCCCCTACGAGCAGTACTTC.

The V call is TRBV19, the J call TRBJ2-5; 10 bases map to TRBD1. The CDR3 has 17 amino acids. Germline assignment: CDR1 LNHDA and CDR2 SQIVND (reference sequence). Trimming at V came to 2 bases and at J to 8 bases, leaving 14 bases not matched to a gene. Here the CDR3 reads CASSIRNPGTGVGTQYF. The CDR3 coding sequence is TGTGCCAGTAGTATACGGAATCCCGGGACAGGGGTGGGAACCCAGTACTTC.

This clone was counted only a few times. The chain employs TRBV19 and TRBJ2-1, with a possible D match to TRBD2 (5 bases). V was pared by 3 bases and J by 0 bases, with 12 bases between. CDR1 is LNHDA and CDR2 is SQIVND in the germline V gene (reference sequence). The CDR3 contains 16 residues. CDR3 loop: CASSIREMSSYNEQFF. The CDR3 coding sequence is TGTGCCAGTAGTATCCGGGAAATGAGCTCCTACAATGAGCAGTTCTTC. Looking up the rest from reference TRBV19 and TRBJ2-1 gives the full variable domain: DGGITQSPKYLFRKEGQNVTLSCEQNLNHDAMYWYRQDPGQGLRLIYYSQIVNDFQKGDIAEGYSVSREKKESFPLTVTSAQKNPTAFYLCASSIREMSSYNEQFFGPGTRLTVL.

This rearrangement joins TRBV28 to TRBJ1-2; D is unresolved. The length of the CDR3 is 13 residues. Trimming cost V 5 bases and J 3 bases, with 10 bases left between them. CDR1 MDHEN and CDR2 SYDVKM come from the germline V gene. The DNA for the CDR3 is TGTGCCAGCAGTGCGACAAGACACTATGGCTACACCTTC. This gives the protein CASSATRHYGYTF.

CDR3 protein: CASSPVLNTKEAFF. CDR3 DNA: TGTGCCAGCAGCCCTGTCCTCAACACTAAGGAAGCTTTCTTT. The chain has TRBV5-4 and TRBJ1-1; no firm D call. Germline CDR1 SGHNT, CDR2 YYREEE (reference sequence). CDR3 length: 14 residues. Trimming stripped 4 bases from V and 8 bases from J, with 18 bases between. Drawing the rest from reference TRBV5-4 and TRBJ1-1, the complete variable domain is ETGVTQSPTHLIKTRGQQVTLRCSSQSGHNTVSWYQQALGQGPQFIFQYYREEENGRGNFPPRFSGLQFPNYSSELNVNALELDDSALYLCASSPVLNTKEAFFGQGTRLTVV.

The V gene is TRBV5-1, the J gene TRBJ2-5, with TRBD2 matching 8 bases. The ends lost 0 bases at V and 13 bases at J; junction bases unmatched: 11. The CDR3 covers 14 residues. The germline gives CDR1 SGHRS, CDR2 YFSETQ. The CDR3: CASSLESASGPPYF. The CDR3 bases are TGCGCCAGCAGCTTGGAGTCGGCTAGCGGGCCCCCGTACTTC.